This TCR beta chain appears in the sequencing data of a study of blood T cell repertoires in COVID-19. Clones were read by immunoSEQ multiplex PCR, and TCRdb kept only the in-frame ones, dropping some. The repertoire consists of 200,000 to 250,000 clones, with more than 80% occurring once and the leading ten covering roughly 8.7%. Germline assignment: CDR1 GTSNPN and CDR2 SVGIG (reference sequence). V was shortened by 1 base and J by 3 bases, with 7 bases between the two germline ends. CDR3 length equals 13 residues. The receptor comes from a middle-aged man who had recovered from COVID-19. Sequenced material: PBMCs or T cells enriched from blood (not recorded which). The V gene is TRBV30, the J gene TRBJ1-5; D unresolved. CDR3 in amino acids: CAWSGGPNQPQHF. CDR3 sequence (DNA): TGTGCCTGGAGTGGCGGTCCCAATCAGCCCCAGCATTTT.